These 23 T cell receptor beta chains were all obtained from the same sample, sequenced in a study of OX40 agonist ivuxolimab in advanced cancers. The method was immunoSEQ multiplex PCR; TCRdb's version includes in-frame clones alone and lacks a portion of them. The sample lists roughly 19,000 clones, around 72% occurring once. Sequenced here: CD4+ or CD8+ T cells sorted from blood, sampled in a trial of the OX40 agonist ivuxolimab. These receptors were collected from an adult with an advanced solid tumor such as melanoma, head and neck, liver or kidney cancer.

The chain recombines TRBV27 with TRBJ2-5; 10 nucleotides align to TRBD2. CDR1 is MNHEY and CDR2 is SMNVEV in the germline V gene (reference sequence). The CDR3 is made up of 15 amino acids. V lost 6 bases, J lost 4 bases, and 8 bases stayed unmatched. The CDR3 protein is CASSHGSGGAETQYF. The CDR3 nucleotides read TGTGCCAGCAGCCATGGCAGCGGGGGGGCAGAGACCCAGTACTTC.

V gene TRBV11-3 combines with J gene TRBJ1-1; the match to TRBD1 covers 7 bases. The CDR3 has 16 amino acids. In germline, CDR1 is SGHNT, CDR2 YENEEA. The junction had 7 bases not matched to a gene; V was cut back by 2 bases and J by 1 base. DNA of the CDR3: TGTGCCAGCAGCTTATTAAGAGGGGGCTCGAACACTGAAGCTTTCTTT. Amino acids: CASSLLRGGSNTEAFF.

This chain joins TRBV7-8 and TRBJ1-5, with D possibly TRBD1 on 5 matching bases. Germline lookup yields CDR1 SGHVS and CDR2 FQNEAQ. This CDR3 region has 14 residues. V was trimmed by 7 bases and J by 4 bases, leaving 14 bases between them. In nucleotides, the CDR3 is TGTGCCAGCACCCCAGGGCTCAAGAATCAGCCCCAGCATTTT. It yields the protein CASTPGLKNQPQHF.

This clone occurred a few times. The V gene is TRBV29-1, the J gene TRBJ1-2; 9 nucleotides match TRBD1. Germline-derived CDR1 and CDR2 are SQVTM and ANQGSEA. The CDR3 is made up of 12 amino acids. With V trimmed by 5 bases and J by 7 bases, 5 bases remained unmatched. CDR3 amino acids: CSVTGGYGGYTF. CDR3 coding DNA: TGCAGCGTTACAGGGGGCTATGGTGGCTACACCTTC.

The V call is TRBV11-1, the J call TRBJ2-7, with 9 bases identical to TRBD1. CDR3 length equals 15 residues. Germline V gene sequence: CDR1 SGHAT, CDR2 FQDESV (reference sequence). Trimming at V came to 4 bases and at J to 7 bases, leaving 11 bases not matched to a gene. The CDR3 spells CASSSFSDRGGEQYF. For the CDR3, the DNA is TGTGCCAGCAGCTCGTTTTCGGACAGGGGAGGAGAGCAGTACTTC.

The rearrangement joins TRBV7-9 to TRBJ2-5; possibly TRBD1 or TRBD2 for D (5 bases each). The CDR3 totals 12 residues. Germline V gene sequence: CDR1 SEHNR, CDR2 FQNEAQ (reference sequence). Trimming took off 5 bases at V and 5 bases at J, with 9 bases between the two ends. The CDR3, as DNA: TGTGCCAGCAGCGGGGACCTGGAGACCCAGTACTTC. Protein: CASSGDLETQYF.

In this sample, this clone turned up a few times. CDR3 sequence reads: CASSLGGENKLAPTDTQYF. The DNA for the CDR3 is TGTGCCAGCAGCTTAGGTGGGGAAAACAAGCTCGCCCCTACAGATACGCAGTATTTT. The genes are TRBV7-6 and TRBJ2-3; D gene uncertain. This CDR3 has 19 amino acids. The germline gives CDR1 SGHVS, CDR2 FNYEAQ. V shed 1 base and J shed 3 bases, with 23 bases lying between them.

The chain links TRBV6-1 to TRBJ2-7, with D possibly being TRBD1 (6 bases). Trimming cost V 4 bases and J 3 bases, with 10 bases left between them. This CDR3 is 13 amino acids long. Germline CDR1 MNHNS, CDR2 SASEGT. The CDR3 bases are TGTGCCAGCAGTGCCCAGGGGTTCTACGAGCAGTACTTC. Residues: CASSAQGFYEQYF.

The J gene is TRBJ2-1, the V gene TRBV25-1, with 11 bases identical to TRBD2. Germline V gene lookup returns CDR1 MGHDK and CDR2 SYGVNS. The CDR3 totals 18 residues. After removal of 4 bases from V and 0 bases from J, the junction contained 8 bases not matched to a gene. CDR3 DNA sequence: TGTGCCAGCAGTGGGATTACTAGCGGGGGTTCCTCCTACAATGAGCAGTTCTTC. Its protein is CASSGITSGGSSYNEQFF. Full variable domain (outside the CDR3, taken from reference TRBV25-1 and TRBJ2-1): EADIYQTPRYLVIGTGKKITLECSQTMGHDKMYWYQQDPGMELHLIHYSYGVNSTEKGDLSSESTVSRIRTEHFPLTLESARPSHTSQYLCASSGITSGGSSYNEQFFGPGTRLTVL.

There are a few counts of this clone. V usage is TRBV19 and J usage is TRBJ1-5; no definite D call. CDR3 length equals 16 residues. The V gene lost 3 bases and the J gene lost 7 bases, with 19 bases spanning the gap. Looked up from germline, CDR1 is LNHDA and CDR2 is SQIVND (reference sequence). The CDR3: CASSIGTVGARQPQHF. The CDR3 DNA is TGTGCCAGTAGTATCGGAACGGTCGGCGCCCGGCAGCCCCAGCATTTT.

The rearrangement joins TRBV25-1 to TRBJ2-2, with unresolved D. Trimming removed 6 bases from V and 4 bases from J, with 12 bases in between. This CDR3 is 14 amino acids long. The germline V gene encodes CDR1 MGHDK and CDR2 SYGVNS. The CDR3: CASSQGQFTGELFF. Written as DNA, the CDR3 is TGTGCCAGCAGCCAAGGGCAGTTCACCGGGGAGCTGTTTTTT.

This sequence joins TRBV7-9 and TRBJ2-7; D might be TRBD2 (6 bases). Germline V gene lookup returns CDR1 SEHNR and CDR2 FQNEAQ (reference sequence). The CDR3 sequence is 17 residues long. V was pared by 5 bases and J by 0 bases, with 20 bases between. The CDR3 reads CASSPLGTPSSSYEQYF. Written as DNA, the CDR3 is TGTGCCAGCAGCCCCTTAGGGACTCCCTCAAGCTCCTACGAGCAGTACTTC.

The CDR3 nucleotides are TGTGCCAGCAGCTGGGCAGGGGGCGGCTATGGCTACACCTTC. Translating it yields CASSWAGGGYGYTF. J is TRBJ1-2 and V is TRBV5-4, with TRBD1 matching over 8 bases. The V gene's germline CDR1 is SGHNT and CDR2 YYREEE (reference sequence). The CDR3 extends over 14 amino acids. The V and J ends lost 3 bases and 4 bases, in that order; junction bases with no gene match: 5.

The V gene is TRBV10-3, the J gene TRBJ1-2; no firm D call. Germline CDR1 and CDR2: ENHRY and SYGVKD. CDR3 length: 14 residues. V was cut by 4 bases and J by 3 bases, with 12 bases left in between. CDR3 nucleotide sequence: TGTGCCATCAGTGTGGACGGGGTGGACTATGGCTACACCTTC. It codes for CAISVDGVDYGYTF.

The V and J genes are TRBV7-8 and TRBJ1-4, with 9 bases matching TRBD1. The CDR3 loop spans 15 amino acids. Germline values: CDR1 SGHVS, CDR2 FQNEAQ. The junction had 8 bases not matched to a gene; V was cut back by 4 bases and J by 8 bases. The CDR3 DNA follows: TGTGCCAGCAGCTACGGACAGGGGCTCAGGGAAAAACTGTTTTTT. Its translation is CASSYGQGLREKLFF.

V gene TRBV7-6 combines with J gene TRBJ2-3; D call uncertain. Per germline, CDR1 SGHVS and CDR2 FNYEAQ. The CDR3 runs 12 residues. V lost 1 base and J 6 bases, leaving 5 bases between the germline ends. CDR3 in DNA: TGTGCCAGCAGCTTAGGGGCGGATACGCAGTATTTT. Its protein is CASSLGADTQYF.

In nucleotides, the CDR3 is TGTGCCAGCAGTTACGGGGACGGGTCTGGGGCCAACGTCCTGACTTTC. Amino acids: CASSYGDGSGANVLTF. This chain joins TRBV6-9 and TRBJ2-6; D assignment may be TRBD1 or TRBD2 (5 bases each). This CDR3 has 16 amino acids. The V end was cut by 3 bases, the J end by 1 base, with 10 bases between. Germline CDR1 reads MNHGY; CDR2 reads SVAAGI.

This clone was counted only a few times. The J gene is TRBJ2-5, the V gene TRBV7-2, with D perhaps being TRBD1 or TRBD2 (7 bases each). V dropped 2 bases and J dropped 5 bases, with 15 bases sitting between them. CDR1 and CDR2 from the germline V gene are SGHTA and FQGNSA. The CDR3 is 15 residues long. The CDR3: CASSLFQGGQETQYF. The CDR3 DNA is TGTGCCAGCAGCTTATTCCAGGGGGGGCAGGAGACCCAGTACTTC. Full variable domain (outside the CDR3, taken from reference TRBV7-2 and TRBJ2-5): GAGVSQSPSNKVTEKGKDVELRCDPISGHTALYWYRQSLGQGLEFLIYFQGNSAPDKSGLPSDRFSAERTGGSVSTLTIQRTQQEDSAVYLCASSLFQGGQETQYFGPGTRLLVL.

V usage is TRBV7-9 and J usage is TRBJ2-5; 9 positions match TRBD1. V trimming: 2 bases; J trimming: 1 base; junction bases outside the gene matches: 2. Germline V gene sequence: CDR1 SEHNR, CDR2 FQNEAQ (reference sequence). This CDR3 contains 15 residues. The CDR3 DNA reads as TGTGCCAGCAGCTTAACGGGACAGGGCCAAGAGACCCAGTACTTC. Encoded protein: CASSLTGQGQETQYF.

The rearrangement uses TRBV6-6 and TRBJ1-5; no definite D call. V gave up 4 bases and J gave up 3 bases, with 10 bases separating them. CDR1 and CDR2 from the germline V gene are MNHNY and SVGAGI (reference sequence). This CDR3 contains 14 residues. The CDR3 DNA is TGTGCCAGCAGTTGGTTGGGGAACAATCAGCCCCAGCATTTT. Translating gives CASSWLGNNQPQHF.

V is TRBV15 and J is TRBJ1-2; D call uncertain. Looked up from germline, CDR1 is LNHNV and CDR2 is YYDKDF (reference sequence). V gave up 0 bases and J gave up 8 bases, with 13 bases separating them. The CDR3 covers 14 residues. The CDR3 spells CATSRDLKGEGYTF. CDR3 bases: TGTGCCACCAGCAGAGATTTGAAGGGCGAGGGCTACACCTTC.

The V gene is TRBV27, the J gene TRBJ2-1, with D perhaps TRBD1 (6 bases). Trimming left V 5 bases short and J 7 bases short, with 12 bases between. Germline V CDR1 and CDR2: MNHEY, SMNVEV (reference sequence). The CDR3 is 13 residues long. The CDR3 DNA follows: TGTGCCAGCAGTCTCGGACAGAGGAATGAGCAGTTCTTC. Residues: CASSLGQRNEQFF.

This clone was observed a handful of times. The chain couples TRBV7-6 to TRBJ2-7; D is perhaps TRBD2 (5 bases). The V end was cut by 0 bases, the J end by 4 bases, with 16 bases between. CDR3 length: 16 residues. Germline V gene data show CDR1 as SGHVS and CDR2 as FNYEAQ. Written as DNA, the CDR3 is TGTGCCAGCAGCTTAGCGCGGGCGGGCCTCCTTTACGAGCAGTACTTC. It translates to CASSLARAGLLYEQYF.